This T cell receptor (beta chain) originates from a study of blood T cell repertoires in COVID-19. Study context: COVID-19 samples from acute and convalescent phases originated in the United States, Italy and Spain.

Germline-derived CDR1 and CDR2 are SGDLS and YYNGEE. Trimming cost V 5 bases and J 7 bases, with 15 bases left between them. The CDR3 totals 13 residues. Clones were sequenced by immunoSEQ multiplex PCR, and TCRdb holds only the in-frame ones, with some missing. The profile shows about 140,000 clones, approximately 85% of them singletons. The chain couples TRBV9 to TRBJ1-2; D remains unclear. The source of this sequence is a man between 65 and 85 years old with acute or convalescent COVID-19. Sequences were obtained from peripheral blood. In DNA, the CDR3 is TGTGCCAGCAGTGTTGGGCCTGAGTTTGGCTACACCTTC. This translates into CASSVGPEFGYTF.